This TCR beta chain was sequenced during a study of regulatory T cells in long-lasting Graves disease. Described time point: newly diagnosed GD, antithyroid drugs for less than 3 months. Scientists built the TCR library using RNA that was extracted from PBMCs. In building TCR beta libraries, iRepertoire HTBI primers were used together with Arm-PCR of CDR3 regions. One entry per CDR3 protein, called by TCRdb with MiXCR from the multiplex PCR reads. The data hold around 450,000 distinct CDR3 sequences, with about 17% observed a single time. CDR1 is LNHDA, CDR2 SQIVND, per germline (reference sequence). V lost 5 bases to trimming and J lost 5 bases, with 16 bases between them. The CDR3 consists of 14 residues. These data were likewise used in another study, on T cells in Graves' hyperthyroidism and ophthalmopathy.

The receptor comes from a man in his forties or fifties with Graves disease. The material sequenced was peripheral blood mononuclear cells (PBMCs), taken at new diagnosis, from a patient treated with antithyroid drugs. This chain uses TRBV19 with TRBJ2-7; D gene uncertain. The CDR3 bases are TGTGCCAGTAGTTCCCGGCCGGGCGGCCACGAGCAGTACTTC. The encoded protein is CASSSRPGGHEQYF.